This T cell receptor (beta chain) was retrieved from a study of blood T cells in healthy people across ages. The study's findings and limits: Donor CMV status, an unknown factor, possibly confounded changes in expanded clonotypes.

The draw of peripheral blood yielded ten milliliters from each donor. Then a second PCR, running about 7 to 11 cycles, was carried out with a sample-barcoded 5' primer and a J-beta primer mix. Tagging of each cDNA molecule was performed by a template-switch adaptor with 12 random nucleotides. TCRdb reprocessed the 5' RACE reads via MiXCR and lists one record per CDR3 protein. The sample carries fewer than 900,000 distinct CDR3 sequences, approximately 39% recorded once. Trimming left V 7 bases short and J 4 bases short, with 13 bases between. The germline gives CDR1 LGHDT, CDR2 YNNKEL (reference sequence). This CDR3 is 13 amino acids long. Remarks on this clonotype: Its antigen is unknown.

Specimen: blood. This rearrangement joins TRBV3-1 to TRBJ2-5; TRBD1 or TRBD2 may be the D gene (6 bases each). The sequence was obtained from an older woman in good health. CDR3 amino acids: CASTGGPPETQYF. The CDR3 DNA sequence: TGTGCCAGCACCGGGGGCCCTCCAGAGACCCAGTACTTC.